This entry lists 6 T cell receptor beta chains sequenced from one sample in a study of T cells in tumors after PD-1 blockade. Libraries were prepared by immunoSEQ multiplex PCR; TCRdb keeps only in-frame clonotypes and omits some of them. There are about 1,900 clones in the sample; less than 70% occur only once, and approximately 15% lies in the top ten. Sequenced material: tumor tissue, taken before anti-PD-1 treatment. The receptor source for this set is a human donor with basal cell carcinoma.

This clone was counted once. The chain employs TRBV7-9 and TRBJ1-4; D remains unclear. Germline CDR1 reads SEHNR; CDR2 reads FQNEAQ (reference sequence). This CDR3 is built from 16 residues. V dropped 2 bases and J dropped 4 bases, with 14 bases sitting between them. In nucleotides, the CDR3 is TGTGCCAGCAGCTTATACCTTGGCAGAGTTAATGAAAAACTGTTTTTT. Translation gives CASSLYLGRVNEKLFF.

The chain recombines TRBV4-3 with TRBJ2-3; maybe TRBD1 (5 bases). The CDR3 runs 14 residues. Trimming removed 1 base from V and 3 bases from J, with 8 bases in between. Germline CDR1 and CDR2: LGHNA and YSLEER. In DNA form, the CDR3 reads TGCGCCAGCAGCCAAGTGTCAGGGACAGATACGCAGTATTTT. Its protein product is CASSQVSGTDTQYF.

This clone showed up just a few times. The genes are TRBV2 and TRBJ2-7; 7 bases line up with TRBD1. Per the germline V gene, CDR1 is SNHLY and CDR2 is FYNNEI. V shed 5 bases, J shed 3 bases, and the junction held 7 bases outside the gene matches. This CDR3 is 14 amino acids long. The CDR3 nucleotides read TGTGCCAGCAGTCCGGACAGGTTCCTCTACGAGCAGTACTTC. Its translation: CASSPDRFLYEQYF.

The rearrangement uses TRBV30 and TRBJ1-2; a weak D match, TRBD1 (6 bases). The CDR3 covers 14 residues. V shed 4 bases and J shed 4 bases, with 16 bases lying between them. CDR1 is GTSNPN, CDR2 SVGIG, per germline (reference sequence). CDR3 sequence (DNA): TGTGCCTGGATGGTCTGGGGGCGAACCTATGGCTACACCTTC. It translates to CAWMVWGRTYGYTF.

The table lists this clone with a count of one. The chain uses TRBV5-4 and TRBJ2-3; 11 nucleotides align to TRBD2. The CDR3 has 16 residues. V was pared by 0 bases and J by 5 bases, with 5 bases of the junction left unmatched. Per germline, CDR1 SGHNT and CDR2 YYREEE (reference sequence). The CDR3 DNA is TGTGCCAGCAGCTTGGGAGGGACTAGCGGAAAAGATACGCAGTATTTT. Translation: CASSLGGTSGKDTQYF.

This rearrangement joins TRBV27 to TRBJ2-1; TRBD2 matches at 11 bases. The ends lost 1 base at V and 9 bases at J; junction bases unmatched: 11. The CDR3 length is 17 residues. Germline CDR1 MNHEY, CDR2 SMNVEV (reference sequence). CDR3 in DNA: TGTGCCAGCAGTTTATATCCGACTAGCGGGGACGCAGGTGAGCAGTTCTTC. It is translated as CASSLYPTSGDAGEQFF.